The present entry profiles one T cell receptor beta chain with its context. Its antigen is unknown. Profiling relied on immunoSEQ multiplex PCR, and the TCRdb table lists in-frame clones only, not all of them. Among some 22,000 clones listed, 70% to 90% were seen once. These data belong to a study of T cells in localized non-small cell lung cancer. Study-wide results and caveats: Analysis by sequencing included only one tumor region, so heterogeneity remains possible.

The V and J ends lost 6 bases and 0 bases, in that order; junction bases with no gene match: 13. Germline V gene sequence: CDR1 SGHDT, CDR2 YYEEEE. The CDR3 has 19 residues. Sequencing used PBMCs, obtained before any cancer treatment. This sequence originates from a man aged 40 to 75 with stage II lung adenocarcinoma. The V gene is TRBV5-6, the J gene TRBJ1-6, with TRBD1 identical over 9 bases. The CDR3 loop is CASILPYQTGGSYNSPLHF. Written as DNA, the CDR3 is TGTGCCAGCATCCTTCCCTATCAGACAGGGGGCTCCTATAATTCACCCCTCCACTTT.